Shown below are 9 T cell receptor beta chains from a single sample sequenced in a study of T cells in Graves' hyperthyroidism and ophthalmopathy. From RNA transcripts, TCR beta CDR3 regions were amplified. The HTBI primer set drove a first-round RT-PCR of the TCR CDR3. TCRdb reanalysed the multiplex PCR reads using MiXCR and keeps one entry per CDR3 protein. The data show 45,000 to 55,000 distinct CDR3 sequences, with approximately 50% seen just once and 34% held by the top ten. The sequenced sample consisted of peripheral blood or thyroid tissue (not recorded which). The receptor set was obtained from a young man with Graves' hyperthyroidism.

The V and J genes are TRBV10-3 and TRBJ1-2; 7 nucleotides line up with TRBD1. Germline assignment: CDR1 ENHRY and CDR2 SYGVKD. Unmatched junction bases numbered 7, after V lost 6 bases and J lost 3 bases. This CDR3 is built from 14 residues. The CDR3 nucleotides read TGTGCCATCAGCAGCAGGGGGGAGGACTATGGCTACACCTTC. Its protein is CAISSRGEDYGYTF.

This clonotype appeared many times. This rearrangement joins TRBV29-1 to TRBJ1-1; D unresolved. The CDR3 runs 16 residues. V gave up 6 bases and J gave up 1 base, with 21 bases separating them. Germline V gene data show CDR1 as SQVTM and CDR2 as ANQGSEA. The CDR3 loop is CSVSVVVWVANTEAFF. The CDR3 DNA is TGCAGCGTCAGCGTTGTTGTGTGGGTAGCGAACACTGAAGCTTTCTTT.

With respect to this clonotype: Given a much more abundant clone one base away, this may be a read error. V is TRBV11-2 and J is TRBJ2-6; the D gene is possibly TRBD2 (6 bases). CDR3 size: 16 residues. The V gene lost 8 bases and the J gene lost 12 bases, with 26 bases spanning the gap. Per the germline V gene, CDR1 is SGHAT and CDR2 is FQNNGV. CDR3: CASPGDEGTGACVLTF. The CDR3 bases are TGTGCCAGCCCGGGGGATGAGGGTACTGGGGCCTGCGTCCTGACTTTC.

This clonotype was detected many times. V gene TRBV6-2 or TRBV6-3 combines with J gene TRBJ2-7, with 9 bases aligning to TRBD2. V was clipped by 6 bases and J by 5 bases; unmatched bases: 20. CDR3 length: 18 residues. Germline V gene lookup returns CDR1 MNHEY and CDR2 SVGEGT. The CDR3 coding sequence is TGTGCCAGCAGAGGGGGAATCGGCGGGAGGGCAGCGGTGGACGAGCAGTACTTC. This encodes CASRGGIGGRAAVDEQYF.

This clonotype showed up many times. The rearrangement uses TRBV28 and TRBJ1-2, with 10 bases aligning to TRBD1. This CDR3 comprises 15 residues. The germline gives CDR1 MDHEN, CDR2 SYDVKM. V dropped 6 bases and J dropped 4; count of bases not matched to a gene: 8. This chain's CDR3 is CASRNQGQGPYGYTF. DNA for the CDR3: TGTGCCAGCAGAAATCAGGGACAGGGGCCCTATGGCTACACCTTC.

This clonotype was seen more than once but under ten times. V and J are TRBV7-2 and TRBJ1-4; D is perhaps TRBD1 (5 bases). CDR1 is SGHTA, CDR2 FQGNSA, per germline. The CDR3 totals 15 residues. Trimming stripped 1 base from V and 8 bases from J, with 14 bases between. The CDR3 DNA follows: TGTGCCAGCAGCTTAGGCATGGGGGAGGGGGAAAAACTGTTTTTT. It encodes CASSLGMGEGEKLFF.

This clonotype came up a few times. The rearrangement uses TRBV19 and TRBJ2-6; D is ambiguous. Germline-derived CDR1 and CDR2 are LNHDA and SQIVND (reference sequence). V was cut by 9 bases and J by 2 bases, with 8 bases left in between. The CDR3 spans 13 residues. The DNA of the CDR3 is TGTGCCAGCAGTCCCACTGGGGCCAACGTCCTGACTTTC. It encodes CASSPTGANVLTF.

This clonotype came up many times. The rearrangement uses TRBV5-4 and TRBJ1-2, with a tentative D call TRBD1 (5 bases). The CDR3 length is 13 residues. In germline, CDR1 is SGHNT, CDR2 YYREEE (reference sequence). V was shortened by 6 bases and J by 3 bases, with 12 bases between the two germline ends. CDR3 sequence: CASTLGTDYGYTF. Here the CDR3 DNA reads TGTGCCAGCACCCTAGGGACCGACTATGGCTACACCTTC.

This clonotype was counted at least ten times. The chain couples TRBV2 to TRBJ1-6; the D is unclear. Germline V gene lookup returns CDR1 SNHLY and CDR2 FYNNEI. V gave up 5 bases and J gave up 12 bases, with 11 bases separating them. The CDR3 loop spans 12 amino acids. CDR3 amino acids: CASSLTAIPLHF. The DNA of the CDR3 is TGTGCCAGCAGTTTGACCGCAATACCCCTCCACTTT.